The 25 T cell receptor beta chains below all came from one sample that was sequenced in a study of CD8+CD57+ T cells in acquired aplastic anemia. Patients included in sequencing had previously demonstrated CD8+CD57+ cell expansion by flow cytometry. Template material for TCR beta VDJ and CDR3 profiling consisted of genomic DNA. From the reads, TCRdb called clonotypes with MiXCR, one entry per CDR3 protein. The sample lists over 40,000 distinct CDR3 sequences, 60% to 70% occurring once. The sequenced sample consisted of sorted CD4+, CD8+, or CD8+CD57+ T cells (not recorded which) from PBMCs. The receptors derive from a human donor with aplastic anemia.

The chain employs TRBV5-1 and TRBJ1-6; 9 nucleotides match TRBD1. The CDR3 loop spans 15 amino acids. The V and J ends lost 1 base and 10 bases, in that order; junction bases with no gene match: 6. Germline V gives CDR1 SGHRS, CDR2 YFSETQ. CDR3 sequence reads: CASSLKGQGGSPLHF. DNA of the CDR3: TGCGCCAGCAGCTTGAAGGGACAGGGAGGCTCACCCCTCCACTTT.

The rearrangement links TRBV6-1 to TRBJ2-7, with 9 bases identical to TRBD1. From germline, CDR1 is MNHNS and CDR2 SASEGT. After removal of 9 bases from V and 5 bases from J, the junction contained 8 bases not matched to a gene. The CDR3 consists of 13 residues. The CDR3 region has the DNA TGTGCCAGTTCCGGGACAGGGAGGGACGAGCAGTACTTC. Protein sequence: CASSGTGRDEQYF.

This clonotype has only a few counts. This rearrangement joins TRBV15 to TRBJ1-2, with a tentative D call TRBD1 (5 bases). CDR1 is LNHNV, CDR2 YYDKDF, per germline (reference sequence). The V gene lost 0 bases and the J gene lost 5 bases, with 7 bases spanning the gap. The CDR3 sequence is 13 residues long. The CDR3 is CATSRDGTYGYTF. The CDR3 DNA sequence: TGTGCCACCAGCAGAGATGGGACTTATGGCTACACCTTC.

This clonotype was seen only a few times. The V gene is TRBV7-9, the J gene TRBJ2-7; D might be TRBD2 (5 bases). The V gene lost 10 bases and the J gene lost 7 bases, with 14 bases spanning the gap. The CDR3 has 11 residues. Germline assignment: CDR1 SEHNR and CDR2 FQNEAQ (reference sequence). The DNA of the CDR3 is TGTGCCACCACGGGGTCACGGGAGCAGTACTTC. It translates to CATTGSREQYF.

This clonotype has a single count. The rearrangement joins TRBV20-1 to TRBJ1-2, with D perhaps TRBD1 (6 bases). The CDR3 extends over 16 amino acids. V lost 0 bases to trimming and J lost 3 bases, with 17 bases between them. The germline V gene encodes CDR1 DFQATT and CDR2 SNEGSKA (reference sequence). This CDR3 reads CSARDHGGEADYGYTF. The CDR3 nucleotides are TGCAGTGCTAGAGACCACGGGGGCGAGGCTGACTATGGCTACACCTTC.

This clonotype was seen at least ten times. The V gene is TRBV6-1, the J gene TRBJ2-1, with D possibly TRBD1 on 5 matching bases. V lost 2 bases to trimming and J lost 6 bases, with 14 bases between them. The V gene's germline CDR1 is MNHNS and CDR2 SASEGT. The CDR3 is 15 residues long. The CDR3 loop is CASSERQGRGNEQFF. In DNA, the CDR3 is TGTGCCAGCAGTGAACGGCAGGGAAGAGGCAATGAGCAGTTCTTC.

Comment on this clonotype: A read error may account for a junction end that differs from germline. This chain joins TRBV7-2 and TRBJ1-2; no clear D gene. The germline gives CDR1 SGHTA, CDR2 FQGNSA. CDR3 length equals 12 residues. CDR3 DNA: TGTGCCAGCAGCCCCCCTAACTATTGCTACACCTTC. It specifies CASSPPNYCYTF.

This clonotype occurred a few times. The chain couples TRBV19 to TRBJ1-3; possible D gene TRBD1, 5 bases. The CDR3 is 13 amino acids. The V gene's germline CDR1 is LNHDA and CDR2 SQIVND (reference sequence). The ends were cut back, 7 bases at V and 5 bases at J, with 12 bases in the middle. The CDR3 reads CASTDTGRNTIYF. The DNA for the CDR3 is TGTGCCAGTACGGACACCGGTCGAAACACCATATATTTT.

This chain links TRBV20-1 with TRBJ1-5; unclear D gene. Trimming removed 8 bases at V and 1 base at J, with 12 bases between. This CDR3 comprises 13 residues. From germline, CDR1 is DFQATT and CDR2 SNEGSKA (reference sequence). The CDR3 loop reads CSLSGQSNQPQHF. The CDR3 DNA is TGCAGTTTATCGGGTCAGAGCAATCAGCCCCAGCATTTT.

The J gene is TRBJ2-7, the V gene TRBV10-2, with D possibly TRBD1 on 5 matching bases. Germline loops: CDR1 WSHSY, CDR2 SAAADI. This CDR3 is built from 12 residues. The ends were cut back, 7 bases at V and 5 bases at J, with 12 bases in the middle. The CDR3: CASTAGSNEQYF. The CDR3 nucleotides are TGCGCCAGCACGGCAGGGTCCAACGAGCAGTACTTC.

The gene calls are TRBV29-1 and TRBJ1-1, with 7 bases that match TRBD1. CDR1 and CDR2 (germline): SQVTM, ANQGSEA. This CDR3 is 14 amino acids long. With 2 bases clipped from V and 4 bases from J, the junction kept 7 bases outside the gene matches. CDR3 sequence: CSVETGVDGTEAFF. CDR3 DNA: TGCAGCGTTGAAACAGGGGTGGATGGCACTGAAGCTTTCTTT.

There are many counts of this clonotype. This chain links TRBV7-6 with TRBJ1-1; D ambiguous. Germline V gives CDR1 SGHVS, CDR2 FNYEAQ. Trimming cost V 5 bases and J 0 bases, with 10 bases left between them. The CDR3 extends over 14 amino acids. Here the CDR3 DNA reads TGTGCCAGCAGCCCCGTAGGAGTGAACACTGAAGCTTTCTTT. Translating gives CASSPVGVNTEAFF.

With respect to this clonotype: This may be a read error: a much more frequent sequence differs by one nucleotide. This chain links TRBV7-8 with TRBJ2-7; a weak D match, TRBD2 (5 bases). Germline loops: CDR1 SGHVS, CDR2 FQNEAQ. The CDR3 extends over 10 amino acids. This CDR3 is CARSSPGQYF. The CDR3 nucleotides are TGTGCCAGAAGCTCCCCGGGACAGTACTTC.

The chain couples TRBV20-1 to TRBJ1-5; a possible D gene is TRBD1 (6 bases). The V end lost 2 bases, the J end lost 6 bases, and 14 bases lay between the germline ends. This CDR3 has 14 amino acids. CDR1 is DFQATT, CDR2 SNEGSKA, per germline (reference sequence). CDR3 sequence: CSARSQGSGQPQHF. As DNA, the CDR3 is TGCAGTGCTAGATCCCAGGGGTCCGGTCAGCCCCAGCATTTT.

This clonotype was seen only once. This clone may be a read error of a much larger clone one base away. The V call is TRBV6-5, the J call TRBJ1-1; no reliable D call. Germline CDR1 and CDR2: MNHEY and SVGAGI. V lost 3 bases, J lost 5 bases, and 10 bases lay in between. The CDR3 is 13 amino acids. Here the CDR3 reads CASSYEPHTEAFF. CDR3 nucleotide sequence: TGTGCCAGCAGTTATGAGCCCCATACTGAAGCTTTCTTT.

The V gene is TRBV24-1, the J gene TRBJ2-2; a weak D match, TRBD1 (5 bases). V lost 4 bases to trimming and J lost 1 base, with 9 bases between them. The V gene's germline CDR1 is KGHDR and CDR2 SFDVKD. The CDR3 is 15 residues long. CDR3 coding DNA: TGTGCCACCAGTGACGCCGGACAGAACACCGGGGAGCTGTTTTTT. Translating gives CATSDAGQNTGELFF.

V and J are TRBV12-3 or TRBV12-4 and TRBJ1-1; D is ambiguous. This CDR3 spans 12 amino acids. V gave up 6 bases and J gave up 10 bases, with 15 bases separating them. The CDR3 coding sequence is TGTGCCAGCAGGAAGGGCCTCCGGGGAGCTTTCTTT. As protein: CASRKGLRGAFF.

This clonotype is a singleton in its sample. The chain combines TRBV19 with TRBJ2-3; D is undetermined. The CDR3 length is 15 residues. Between the trimmed V and J ends, which lost 3 bases and 0 bases, there was a span of 10 bases. Germline V lookup: CDR1 LNHDA, CDR2 SQIVND (reference sequence). CDR3 loop: CASSMRITSTDTQYF. The CDR3 DNA follows: TGTGCCAGTAGTATGAGAATTACTAGCACAGATACGCAGTATTTT.

This chain connects TRBV19 to TRBJ1-2; 9 bases fit TRBD1. Germline V CDR1 and CDR2: LNHDA, SQIVND (reference sequence). V dropped 7 bases and J dropped 5; count of bases not matched to a gene: 11. CDR3 length: 15 residues. CDR3 nucleotide sequence: TGTGCCAGTAACCACAGTCCCGGGACAGGGTATGGCTACACCTTC. It yields the protein CASNHSPGTGYGYTF.

The chain uses TRBV6-5 and TRBJ1-2, with D uncertain. The CDR3 is made up of 17 amino acids. CDR1 is MNHEY and CDR2 is SVGAGI in the germline V gene. V dropped 0 bases and J dropped 7 bases, with 21 bases sitting between them. The CDR3 sequence: CASSYSTSMVSASGYTF. DNA of the CDR3: TGTGCCAGCAGTTACTCGACATCCATGGTGTCCGCGAGTGGCTACACCTTC.

This clonotype was seen many times. This rearrangement joins TRBV19 to TRBJ1-5, with D unclear. Germline CDR1 is LNHDA and CDR2 is SQIVND (reference sequence). This CDR3 has 12 amino acids. The germline V and J ends were trimmed by 4 bases and 3 bases, with 4 bases remaining between them. CDR3 loop: CASSNINQPQHF. CDR3 sequence (DNA): TGTGCCAGTAGTAACATCAATCAGCCCCAGCATTTT.

The V gene is TRBV2, the J gene TRBJ2-1; 9 bases align to TRBD2. The CDR3 extends over 15 amino acids. The trim removed 2 bases at V and 2 bases at J, leaving 1 base unmatched. From germline, CDR1 is SNHLY and CDR2 FYNNEI. As DNA, the CDR3 is TGTGCCAGCAGTGAACTAGCGGGGCCCTACAATGAGCAGTTCTTC. Protein sequence: CASSELAGPYNEQFF.

This clonotype has ten or more counts. The chain joins TRBV7-3 to TRBJ1-2; possibly TRBD1 for D (5 bases). The ends were cut back, 0 bases at V and 3 bases at J, with 11 bases in the middle. The germline gives CDR1 SGHTA, CDR2 FQGTGA. This CDR3 has 15 residues. The CDR3 bases are TGTGCCAGCAGCTTAACGTTCAGGGATGACTATGGCTACACCTTC. Translating it yields CASSLTFRDDYGYTF.

The V gene is TRBV4-3, the J gene TRBJ2-3, with 14 bases that match TRBD2. CDR3 size: 16 residues. Germline values: CDR1 LGHNA, CDR2 YSLEER. J lost 4 bases, V lost 4 bases, and 4 bases had no gene match. CDR3 nucleotides: TGCGCCAGCAGCCCCCGACTAGCGGGGGGGTCAGATACGCAGTATTTT. Protein: CASSPRLAGGSDTQYF.

This clonotype was detected a few times. V is TRBV29-1 and J is TRBJ1-1; D gene uncertain. The V gene's germline CDR1 is SQVTM and CDR2 ANQGSEA. The CDR3 is made up of 12 amino acids. Trimming cost V 3 bases and J 4 bases, with 9 bases left between them. The DNA of the CDR3 is TGCAGCGTTGATTCGGGAAGCACTGAAGCTTTCTTT. Its translation: CSVDSGSTEAFF.